This is a list of T cell receptor beta chains from one sample in a study of shared clonotypes between healthy human individuals. The method was immunoSEQ multiplex PCR; TCRdb's version includes in-frame clones alone and lacks a portion of them. The table has 2.5 million or so clones, approximately 92% seen once. The sequenced material came from naive CD4+ T cells sorted from blood. The receptors derive from a man in his late teens or twenties in good health. Each CDR3 is given with its conserved first and last residue. D genes are given only for firm matches. Some rows have no size entry. The others give once, few or many, or a class for an expanded clone.

TRBV15,.,15,.,TRBJ2-7,TGTGCCACCAGCCCCCGTTGGGCAAGCTCCTACGAGCAGTACTTC,CATSPRWASSYEQYF
TRBV30,.,13,.,TRBJ2-5,TGTGCCTGGTTGCCTGTAGGGGGACTTATACAGTACTTC,CAWLPVGGLIQYF
TRBV2,.,15,.,TRBJ2-6,TGTGCCAGCAGTGCTGGGGGAACCGGGGCCAACGTCCTGACTTTC,CASSAGGTGANVLTF
TRBV6-1,TRBD2,17,once,TRBJ2-1,TGTGCCAGCAGTGGTACCGGGACTAGCGGGAGAGTACATGAGCAGTTCTTC,CASSGTGTSGRVHEQFF
TRBV19,.,14,.,TRBJ1-1,TGTGCCAGTAGTATCCTGACGGAAGCCACTGAAGCTTTCTTT,CASSILTEATEAFF
TRBV30,.,15,few,TRBJ1-5,TGTGCCTGGAGTCGGCAGGGGAAGTTGAATCAGCCCCAGCATTTT,CAWSRQGKLNQPQHF
TRBV28,.,12,.,TRBJ1-2,TGTGCCACCGTCCGTGGTGACTATGGCTACACCTTC,CATVRGDYGYTF
TRBV7-3,TRBD2,16,.,TRBJ2-3,TGTGCCAGCAGCGAAGGACTAGCGGGGGGGCAGGATACGCAGTATTTT,CASSEGLAGGQDTQYF
TRBV5-4,.,14,.,TRBJ1-1,TGTGCCAGCAGCTCCCGGACAGAAAACACTGAAGCTTTCTTT,CASSSRTENTEAFF
TRBV28,.,14,.,TRBJ2-7,TGTGCCACCCTTAACGGGGGTGCCCGGGGGGAGCAGTACTTC,CATLNGGARGEQYF
TRBV5-1,.,13,.,TRBJ1-4,TGCGCCAGCAGCTTGGCCTCTGGGGATAAACTGTTTTTT,CASSLASGDKLFF
TRBV7-3,TRBD2,20,once,TRBJ2-3,TGTGCCAGCAGCTTAACTCCTTTAGGACTAGCGGGGGGACCCACAGATACGCAGTATTTT,CASSLTPLGLAGGPTDTQYF
TRBV5-4,.,12,.,TRBJ1-1,TGTGCCAGCAGCTTCGGAGGCACTGAAGCTTTCTTT,CASSFGGTEAFF
TRBV6-5,TRBD1,16,.,TRBJ1-6,TGTGCCAGCAGTTACCAGCCGACAGGGGGAGGTTCACCCCTCCACTTT,CASSYQPTGGGSPLHF
TRBV19,.,13,.,TRBJ2-3,TGTGCCAGTAGTCTGGGGGACACAGATACGCAGTATTTT,CASSLGDTDTQYF
TRBV5-1,TRBD2,19,.,TRBJ2-3,TGCGCCAGCAGCCCAAACGTGGCTAGCGGGAGCTATAGCACAGATACGCAGTATTTT,CASSPNVASGSYSTDTQYF
TRBV6-1,TRBD1,17,.,TRBJ2-5,TGTGCCAGCAGTGCCTACGGACAGGGGTCTTTTCAAGAGACCCAGTACTTC,CASSAYGQGSFQETQYF
TRBV5-4,.,14,.,TRBJ2-3,TGTGCCAGCAGCTTGACCCGACGGGAAGATACGCAGTATTTT,CASSLTRREDTQYF
TRBV12-5,.,13,.,TRBJ1-2,TGTGCTAGTGGTCCGGGCCCCGGCGGTGGCTACACCTTC,CASGPGPGGGYTF
TRBV6-1,.,16,.,TRBJ1-6,TGTGCCAGCAGTGAAAGGACGTACTCCTATAATTCACCCCTCCACTTT,CASSERTYSYNSPLHF
TRBV5-1,.,16,.,TRBJ2-1,TGCGCCAGCAGCTCCTCAGGGGACCCGTTTTACAATGAGCAGTTCTTC,CASSSSGDPFYNEQFF
TRBV2,TRBD1,13,.,TRBJ1-6,TGTGCCACCTCCGGGACAGGGGTTTCGCCCCTCCACTTT,CATSGTGVSPLHF
TRBV2,TRBD1,13,.,TRBJ1-2,TGTGCCAGCAGATCCCAGGGGGCTCGGGGCTACACCTTC,CASRSQGARGYTF
TRBV15,.,15,few,TRBJ2-1,TGTGCCACCAGCAGAGATTCCCGGTCGGGGAATGAGCAGTTCTTC,CATSRDSRSGNEQFF
TRBV30,.,12,few,TRBJ1-4,TGTGCCTGGAGTATGGGGGTAGGGAGGTTGTTTTTT,CAWSMGVGRLFF
TRBV7-9,.,13,once,TRBJ2-7,TGTGCCAGCAGCTTAGCTCCCGTCTACGAGCAGTACTTC,CASSLAPVYEQYF
TRBV2,.,15,once,TRBJ1-4,TGTGCCAGCAGTGAAGGAGGGGCCGCTAATGAAAAACTGTTTTTT,CASSEGGAANEKLFF
TRBV6-1,TRBD1,14,.,TRBJ2-7,TGTGCCAGCAGTGCACAGGGGGGACCCTACGAGCAGTACTTC,CASSAQGGPYEQYF
TRBV7-7,TRBD2,15,.,TRBJ2-5,TGTGCTAGCAGCGAGACACTAGCGGTCCAAGAGACCCAGTACTTC,CASSETLAVQETQYF
TRBV9,.,15,.,TRBJ2-5,TGTGCCAGCAGCGAGCGTGGGAGTAGCCAAGAGACCCAGTACTTC,CASSERGSSQETQYF
TRBV30,.,11,.,TRBJ1-2,TGTGCCTGGACTGACGCCTATGGCTACACCTTC,CAWTDAYGYTF
TRBV6-5,.,15,.,TRBJ2-6,TGTGCCAGCAGCCAAGGGAGGACTGGGGCCAACGTCCTGACTTTC,CASSQGRTGANVLTF
TRBV7-2,.,14,.,TRBJ2-5,TGTGCCAGCAGCTTTATTGCCCAGGGAGAGACCCAGTACTTC,CASSFIAQGETQYF
TRBV10-3,.,13,once,TRBJ1-6,TGTGCCATCAGTGAGTCTTTTAATTCACCCCTCCACTTT,CAISESFNSPLHF
TRBV6-1,.,15,.,TRBJ2-3,TGTGCCAGCAGTGATGTACAGGGATTCACAGATACGCAGTATTTT,CASSDVQGFTDTQYF
TRBV7-9,TRBD1,15,.,TRBJ2-3,TGTGCCAGCAGCTCGGGACAGGCTTACACAGATACGCAGTATTTT,CASSSGQAYTDTQYF
TRBV10-3,TRBD1,14,.,TRBJ2-3,TGTGCCATCAGCCGGACAGGGTCCACAGATACGCAGTATTTT,CAISRTGSTDTQYF
TRBV27,.,15,once,TRBJ2-4,TGTGCCAGCAGTTGGGACCTCGGGGCCAAAAACATTCAGTACTTC,CASSWDLGAKNIQYF
TRBV27,TRBD1,14,.,TRBJ2-7,TGTGCCAGCAGCCGGGACAGGGAAAATAACGAGCAGTACTTC,CASSRDRENNEQYF
TRBV5-1,TRBD1,14,once,TRBJ2-3,TGCGCCAGCAGCCTGGACAGGGGAGGGGATACGCAGTATTTT,CASSLDRGGDTQYF
TRBV11-2,TRBD1,16,.,TRBJ1-2,TGTGCCAGCAGCTTAGTCGGGACAGGGTTTAGCTATGGCTACACCTTC,CASSLVGTGFSYGYTF
TRBV9,.,13,.,TRBJ1-2,TGTGCCAGCAGTCCACCGGGGATGAGCGGCTACACCTTC,CASSPPGMSGYTF
TRBV6-6,TRBD1,13,.,TRBJ1-4,TGTGCCAGCAGGGACAGGGGGAATGAAAAACTGTTTTTT,CASRDRGNEKLFF
TRBV18,TRBD1,17,.,TRBJ2-3,TGTGCCAGCTCACCTAGAGTGGACAGGGGAAACACAGATACGCAGTATTTT,CASSPRVDRGNTDTQYF
TRBV25-1,TRBD2,16,.,TRBJ2-1,TGTGCCAGCAGTGAATTACCGGGACTAGCGGGAAATGAGCAGTTCTTC,CASSELPGLAGNEQFF
TRBV28,.,16,.,TRBJ1-6,TGTGCCACCGGGGGAGGCGGGACAAAATATAATTCACCCCTCCACTTT,CATGGGGTKYNSPLHF
TRBV7-2,.,14,.,TRBJ2-3,TGTGCCAGCAGCCGGAGTGGAAGCACAGATACGCAGTATTTT,CASSRSGSTDTQYF
TRBV6-6,TRBD1,14,.,TRBJ1-5,TGTGCCAGCAGGTCCGGGACAGAGAATCAGCCCCAGCATTTT,CASRSGTENQPQHF
TRBV29-1,TRBD2,17,.,TRBJ2-2,TGCAGCGTCCAGACTAGCGGGAGGGCCTGGAACACCGGGGAGCTGTTTTTT,CSVQTSGRAWNTGELFF
TRBV5-1,TRBD2,18,.,TRBJ2-7,TGCGCCAGCAGCCTATCCGGGACTAGCGGGGCTAGCTCCTACGAGCAGTACTTC,CASSLSGTSGASSYEQYF
TRBV28,TRBD2,17,.,TRBJ2-5,TGTGCCAGCAGTCCTGCTCCGGGAAAGGCGGGGGGAGAGACCCAGTACTTC,CASSPAPGKAGGETQYF
TRBV6-5,.,15,.,TRBJ1-4,TGTGCCAGCAGTTACGGGGTCCCAACTAATGAAAAACTGTTTTTT,CASSYGVPTNEKLFF
TRBV9,.,13,.,TRBJ1-4,TGTGCCAGCAGCGTAACAGGGCGGGAAAAACTGTTTTTT,CASSVTGREKLFF
TRBV5-3,.,14,.,TRBJ1-2,TGTGCCAGAAGCGTTCAGGAATTCAACTATGGCTACACCTTC,CARSVQEFNYGYTF